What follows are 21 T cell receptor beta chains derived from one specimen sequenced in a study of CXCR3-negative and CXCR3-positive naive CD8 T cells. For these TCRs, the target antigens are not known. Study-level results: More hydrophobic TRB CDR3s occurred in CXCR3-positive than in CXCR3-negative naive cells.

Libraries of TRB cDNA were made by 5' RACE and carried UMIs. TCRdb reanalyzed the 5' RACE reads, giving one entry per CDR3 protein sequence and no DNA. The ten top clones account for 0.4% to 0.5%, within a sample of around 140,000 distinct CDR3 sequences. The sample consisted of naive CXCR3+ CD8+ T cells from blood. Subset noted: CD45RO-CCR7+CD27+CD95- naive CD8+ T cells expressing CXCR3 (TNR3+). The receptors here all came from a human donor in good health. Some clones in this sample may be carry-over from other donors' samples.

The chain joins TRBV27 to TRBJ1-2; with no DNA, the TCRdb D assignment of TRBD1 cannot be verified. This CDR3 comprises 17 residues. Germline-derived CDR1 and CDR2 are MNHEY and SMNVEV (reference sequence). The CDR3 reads CASSLSSNRGLSYGYTF.

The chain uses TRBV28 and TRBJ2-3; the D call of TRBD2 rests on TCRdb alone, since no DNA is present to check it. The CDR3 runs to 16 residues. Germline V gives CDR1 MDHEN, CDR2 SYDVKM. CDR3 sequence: CASTLEGREAPDTQYF.

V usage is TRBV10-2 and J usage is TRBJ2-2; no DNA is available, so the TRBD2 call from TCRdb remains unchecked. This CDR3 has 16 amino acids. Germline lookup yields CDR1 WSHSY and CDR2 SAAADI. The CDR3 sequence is CASSVTSGKNTGELFF.

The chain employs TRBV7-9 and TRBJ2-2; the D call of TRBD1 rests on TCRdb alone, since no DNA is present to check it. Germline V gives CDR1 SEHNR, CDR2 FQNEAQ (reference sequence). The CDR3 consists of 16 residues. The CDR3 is CASSPLGQGRTGELFF.

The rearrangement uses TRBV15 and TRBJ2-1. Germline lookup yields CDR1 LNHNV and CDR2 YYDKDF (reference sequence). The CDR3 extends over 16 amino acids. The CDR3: CATSRDGGSSYNEQFF.

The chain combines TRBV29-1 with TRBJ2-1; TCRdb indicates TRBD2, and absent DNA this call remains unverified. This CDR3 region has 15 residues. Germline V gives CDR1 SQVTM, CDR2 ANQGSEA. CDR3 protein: CSVHRLAGVIGEQFF.

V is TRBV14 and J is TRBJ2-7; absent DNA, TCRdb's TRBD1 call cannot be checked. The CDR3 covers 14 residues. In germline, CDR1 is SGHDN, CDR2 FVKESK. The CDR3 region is CASSQAGAKYEQYF.

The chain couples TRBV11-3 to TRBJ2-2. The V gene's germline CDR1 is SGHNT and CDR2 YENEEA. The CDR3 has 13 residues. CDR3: CASSHPMTGELFF.

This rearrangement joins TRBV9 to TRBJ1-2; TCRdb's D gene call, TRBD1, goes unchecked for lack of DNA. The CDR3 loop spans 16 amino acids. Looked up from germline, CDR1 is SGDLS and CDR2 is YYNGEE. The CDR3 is CASSVDHSGTVSGYTF.

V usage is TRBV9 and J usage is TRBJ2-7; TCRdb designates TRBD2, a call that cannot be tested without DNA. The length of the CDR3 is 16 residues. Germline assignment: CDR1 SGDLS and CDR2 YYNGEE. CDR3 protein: CASSDSTSGDTYEQYF.

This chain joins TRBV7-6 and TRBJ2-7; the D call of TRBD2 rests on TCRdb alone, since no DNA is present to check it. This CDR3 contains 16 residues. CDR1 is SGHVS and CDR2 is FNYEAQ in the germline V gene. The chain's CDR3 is CASSLEGLAGSYEQYF. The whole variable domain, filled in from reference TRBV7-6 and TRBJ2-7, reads GAGVSQSPRYKVTKRGQDVALRCDPISGHVSLYWYRQALGQGPEFLTYFNYEAQQDKSGLPNDRFSAERPEGSISTLTIQRTEQRDSAMYRCASSLEGLAGSYEQYFGPGTRLTVT.

CDR3 region: CASSRSRGLEAFF. The chain uses TRBV19 and TRBJ1-1; lacking DNA, the TRBD1 call made by TCRdb goes unchecked. CDR3 length: 13 residues. The germline V gene has CDR1 LNHDA and CDR2 SQIVND (reference sequence).

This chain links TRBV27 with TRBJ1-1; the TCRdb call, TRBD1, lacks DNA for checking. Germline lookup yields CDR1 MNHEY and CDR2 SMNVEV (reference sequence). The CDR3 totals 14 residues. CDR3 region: CASSLGTENTEAFF.

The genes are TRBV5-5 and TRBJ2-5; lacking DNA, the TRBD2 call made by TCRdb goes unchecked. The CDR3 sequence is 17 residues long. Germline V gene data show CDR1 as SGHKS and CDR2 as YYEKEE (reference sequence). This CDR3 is CASSLSWASGSEETQYF. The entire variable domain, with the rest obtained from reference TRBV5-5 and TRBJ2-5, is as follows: DAGVTQSPTHLIKTRGQQVTLRCSPISGHKSVSWYQQVLGQGPQFIFQYYEKEERGRGNFPDRFSARQFPNYSSELNVNALLLGDSALYLCASSLSWASGSEETQYFGPGTRLLVL.

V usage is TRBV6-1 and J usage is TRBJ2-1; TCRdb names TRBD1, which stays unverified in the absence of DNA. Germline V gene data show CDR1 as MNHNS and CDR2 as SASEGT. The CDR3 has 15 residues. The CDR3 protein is CASSVGGGTYNEQFF.

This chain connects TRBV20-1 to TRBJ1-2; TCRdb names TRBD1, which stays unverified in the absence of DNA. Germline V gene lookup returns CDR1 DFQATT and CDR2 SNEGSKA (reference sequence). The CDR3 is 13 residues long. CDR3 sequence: CSARYPGSYGYTF.

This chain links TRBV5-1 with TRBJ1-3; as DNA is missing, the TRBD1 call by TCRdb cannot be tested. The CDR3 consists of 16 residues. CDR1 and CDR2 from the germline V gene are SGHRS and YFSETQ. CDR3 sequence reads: CASSSRTGTSGNTIYF.

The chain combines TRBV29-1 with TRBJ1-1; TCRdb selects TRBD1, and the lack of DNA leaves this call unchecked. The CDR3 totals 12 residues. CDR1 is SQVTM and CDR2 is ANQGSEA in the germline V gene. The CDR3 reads CSVPGGASEAFF.

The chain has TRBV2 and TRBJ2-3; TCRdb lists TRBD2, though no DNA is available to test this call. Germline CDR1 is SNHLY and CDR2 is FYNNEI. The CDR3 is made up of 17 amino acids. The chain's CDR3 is CASSEGLAGRYTDTQYF.

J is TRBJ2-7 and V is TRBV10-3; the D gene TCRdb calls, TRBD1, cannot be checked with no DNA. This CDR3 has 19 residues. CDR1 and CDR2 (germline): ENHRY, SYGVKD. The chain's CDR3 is CAISERGSGEGAGVYEQYF.

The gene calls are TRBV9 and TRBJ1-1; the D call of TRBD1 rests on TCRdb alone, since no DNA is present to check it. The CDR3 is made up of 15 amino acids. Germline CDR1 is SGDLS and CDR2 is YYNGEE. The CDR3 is CASSDGPLGATEAFF.